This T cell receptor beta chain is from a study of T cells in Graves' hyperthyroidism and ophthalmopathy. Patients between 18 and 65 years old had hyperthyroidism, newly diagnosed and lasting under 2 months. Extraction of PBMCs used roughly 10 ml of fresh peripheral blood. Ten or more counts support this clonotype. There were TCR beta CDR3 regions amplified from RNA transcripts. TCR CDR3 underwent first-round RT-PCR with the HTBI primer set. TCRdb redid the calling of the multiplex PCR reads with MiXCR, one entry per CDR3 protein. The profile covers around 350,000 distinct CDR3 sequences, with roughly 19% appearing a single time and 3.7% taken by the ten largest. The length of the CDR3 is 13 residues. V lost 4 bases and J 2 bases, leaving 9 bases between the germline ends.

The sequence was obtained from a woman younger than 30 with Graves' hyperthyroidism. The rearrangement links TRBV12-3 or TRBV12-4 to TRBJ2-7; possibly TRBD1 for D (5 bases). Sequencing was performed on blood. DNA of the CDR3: TGTGCCAGCAGTTCTACAGGAACCTACGAGCAGTACTTC. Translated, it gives CASSSTGTYEQYF.